Below are 9 T cell receptor beta chains sequenced from a single sample in a study of coeliac disease. Whole-study findings and limits: Control samples showed higher TRB and TRG clonality than intraepithelial and lamina propria samples in active celiac disease.

Produced via immunoSEQ multiplex PCR; TCRdb's table is partial and in-frame only. The table has 3,500 to 5,500 clones, less than 75% seen once; the top ten hold about 9.4%. No antigen has been identified for these receptors. Sequenced sample: intraepithelial lymphocytes from the gut. The receptors shown here come from a man between 65 and 79 years old with active celiac disease.

This clone has only a few counts. The genes are TRBV28 and TRBJ2-5; TRBD1 matches at 9 bases. J was trimmed by 3 bases and V by 5 bases; bases with no gene match: 7. The germline V gene encodes CDR1 MDHEN and CDR2 SYDVKM. The CDR3 is made up of 15 amino acids. CDR3: CASSGWTGVEETQYF. The CDR3 nucleotides are TGTGCCAGCAGTGGGTGGACAGGGGTGGAAGAGACCCAGTACTTC.

This rearrangement joins TRBV5-1 to TRBJ2-3; 7 bases match TRBD2. The CDR3 consists of 15 residues. Germline loops: CDR1 SGHRS, CDR2 YFSETQ. V was pared by 2 bases and J by 3 bases, with 6 bases of the junction left unmatched. In DNA form, the CDR3 reads TGCGCCAGCAGCTTACTAGCGCAGGAGACAGATACGCAGTATTTT. Translating it yields CASSLLAQETDTQYF.

This clone has only one observation. V gene TRBV2 combines with J gene TRBJ2-2, with D possibly being TRBD2 (5 bases). V lost 6 bases and J lost 7, with 12 bases in between. The CDR3 extends over 13 amino acids. From germline, CDR1 is SNHLY and CDR2 FYNNEI. The CDR3 coding sequence is TGTGCCAGCAGGGACTTCGATTACGGGGAGCTGTTTTTT. Protein: CASRDFDYGELFF.

The chain couples TRBV28 to TRBJ1-6; 9 bases line up with TRBD1. This CDR3 has 14 amino acids. Germline values: CDR1 MDHEN, CDR2 SYDVKM. The CDR3 bases are TGTGTCACAGGGGCGGGACAGGGCACTAAAGCCCTCCACTTT. Its protein product is CVTGAGQGTKALHF.

J is TRBJ2-2 and V is TRBV30; D might be TRBD2 (5 bases). Germline CDR1 GTSNPN, CDR2 SVGIG (reference sequence). The CDR3 is made up of 14 amino acids. The V gene lost 4 bases and the J gene lost 4 bases, with 13 bases spanning the gap. CDR3 amino acids: CAWMVWSGTGELFF. The CDR3 DNA reads as TGTGCCTGGATGGTGTGGAGCGGCACCGGGGAGCTGTTTTTT.

The chain carries TRBV7-9 and TRBJ2-7; a possible D gene is TRBD2 (5 bases). The germline V gene encodes CDR1 SEHNR and CDR2 FQNEAQ (reference sequence). The V gene lost 1 base and the J gene lost 0 bases, with 10 bases spanning the gap. The CDR3 is 15 amino acids. This CDR3 is CASSLVSGSSYEQYF. The CDR3 coding sequence is TGTGCCAGCAGCTTAGTAAGCGGTAGCTCCTACGAGCAGTACTTC.

This clone was seen a handful of times. This chain links TRBV6-1 with TRBJ2-1; 8 nucleotides line up with TRBD1. Germline V gene lookup returns CDR1 MNHNS and CDR2 SASEGT. There are 14 residues in the CDR3. The V and J ends lost 8 bases and 3 bases, in that order; junction bases with no gene match: 6. In DNA form, the CDR3 reads TGTGCCAGCTTATTAACAGGGGGCTACAATGAGCAGTTCTTC. It specifies CASLLTGGYNEQFF.

This clone was recorded a few times. This chain connects TRBV28 to TRBJ1-1; tentatively, D is TRBD1 (5 bases). This CDR3 is built from 13 residues. The V end was cut by 5 bases, the J end by 1 base, with 8 bases between. Germline lookup yields CDR1 MDHEN and CDR2 SYDVKM. CDR3 coding DNA: TGTGCCAGCAGTAGGACACCGAACACTGAAGCTTTCTTT. Its translation: CASSRTPNTEAFF.

This clone was seen more than once but under ten times. The rearrangement links TRBV19 to TRBJ1-5; the D is unclear. From germline, CDR1 is LNHDA and CDR2 SQIVND (reference sequence). The CDR3 is 14 amino acids. V lost 3 bases to trimming and J lost 4 bases, with 10 bases between them. The CDR3 reads CASSIGLENQPQHF. The CDR3 region has the DNA TGTGCCAGTAGTATCGGACTGGAGAATCAGCCCCAGCATTTT. Supplemented by reference TRBV19 and TRBJ1-5, the full variable domain reads DGGITQSPKYLFRKEGQNVTLSCEQNLNHDAMYWYRQDPGQGLRLIYYSQIVNDFQKGDIAEGYSVSREKKESFPLTVTSAQKNPTAFYLCASSIGLENQPQHFGDGTRLSIL.